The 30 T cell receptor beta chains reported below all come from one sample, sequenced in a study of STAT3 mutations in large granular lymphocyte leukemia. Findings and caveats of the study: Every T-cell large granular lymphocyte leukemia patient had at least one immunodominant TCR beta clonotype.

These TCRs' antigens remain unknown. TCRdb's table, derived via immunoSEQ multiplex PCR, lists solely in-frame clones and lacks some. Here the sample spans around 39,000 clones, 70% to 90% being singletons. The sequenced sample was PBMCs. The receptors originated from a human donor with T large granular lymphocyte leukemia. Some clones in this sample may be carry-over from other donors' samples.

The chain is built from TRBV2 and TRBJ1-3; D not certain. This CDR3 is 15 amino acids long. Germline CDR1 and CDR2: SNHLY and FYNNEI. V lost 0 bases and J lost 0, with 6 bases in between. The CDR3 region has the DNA TGTGCCAGCAGTGAAGCGCCCCTCTCTGGAAACACCATATATTTT. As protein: CASSEAPLSGNTIYF.

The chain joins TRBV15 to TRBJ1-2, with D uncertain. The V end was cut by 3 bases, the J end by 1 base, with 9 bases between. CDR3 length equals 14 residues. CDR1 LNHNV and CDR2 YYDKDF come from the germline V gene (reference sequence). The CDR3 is CATSRPSSNYGYTF. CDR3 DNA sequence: TGTGCCACCAGCAGGCCTTCAAGTAACTATGGCTACACCTTC. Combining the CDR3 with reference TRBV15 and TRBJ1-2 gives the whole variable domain DAMVIQNPRYQVTQFGKPVTLSCSQTLNHNVMYWYQQKSSQAPKLLFHYYDKDFNNEADTPDNFQSRRPNTSFCFLDIRSPGLGDTAMYLCATSRPSSNYGYTFGSGTRLTVV.

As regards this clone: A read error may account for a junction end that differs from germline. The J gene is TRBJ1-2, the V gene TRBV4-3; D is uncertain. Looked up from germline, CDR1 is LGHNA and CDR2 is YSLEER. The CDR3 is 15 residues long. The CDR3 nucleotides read TGCGCCAGCAGCCAAGACCCGCGGGGTGACTACGGCTACACCTTC. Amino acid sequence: CASSQDPRGDYGYTF.

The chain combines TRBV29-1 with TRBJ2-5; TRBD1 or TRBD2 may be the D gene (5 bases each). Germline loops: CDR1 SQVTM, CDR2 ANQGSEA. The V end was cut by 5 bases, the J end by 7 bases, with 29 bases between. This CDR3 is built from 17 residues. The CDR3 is CSVLATHGTGTPGTQYF. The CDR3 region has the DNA TGCAGCGTTTTGGCGACACATGGGACGGGGACCCCGGGGACCCAGTACTTC.

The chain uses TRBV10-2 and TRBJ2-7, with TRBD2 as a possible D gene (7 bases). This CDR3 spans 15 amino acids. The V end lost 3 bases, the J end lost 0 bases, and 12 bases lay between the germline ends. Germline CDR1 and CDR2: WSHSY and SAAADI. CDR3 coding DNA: TGCGCCAGCAGTGATGCGGGGGCCAGCTCCTACGAGCAGTACTTC. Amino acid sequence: CASSDAGASSYEQYF.

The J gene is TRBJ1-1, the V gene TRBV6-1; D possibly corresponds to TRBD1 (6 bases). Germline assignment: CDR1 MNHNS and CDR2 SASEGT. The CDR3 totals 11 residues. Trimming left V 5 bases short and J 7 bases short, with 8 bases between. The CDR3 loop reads CASSTTGEAFF. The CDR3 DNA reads TGTGCCAGCAGTACGACAGGTGAAGCTTTCTTT.

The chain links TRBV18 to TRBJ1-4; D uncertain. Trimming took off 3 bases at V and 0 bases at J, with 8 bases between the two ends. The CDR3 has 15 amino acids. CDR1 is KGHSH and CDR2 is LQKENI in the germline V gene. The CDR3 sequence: CASSPTDSTNEKLFF. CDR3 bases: TGTGCCAGCTCACCTACAGACTCAACTAATGAAAAACTGTTTTTT. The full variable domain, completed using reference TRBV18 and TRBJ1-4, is NAGVMQNPRHLVRRRGQEARLRCSPMKGHSHVYWYRQLPEEGLKFMVYLQKENIIDESGMPKERFSAEFPKEGPSILRIQQVVRGDSAAYFCASSPTDSTNEKLFFGSGTQLSVL.

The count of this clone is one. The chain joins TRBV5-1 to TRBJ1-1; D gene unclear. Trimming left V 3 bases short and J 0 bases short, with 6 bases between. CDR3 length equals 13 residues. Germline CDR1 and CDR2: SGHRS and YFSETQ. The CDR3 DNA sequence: TGCGCCAGCAGCTGGATCGTGAACACTGAAGCTTTCTTT. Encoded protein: CASSWIVNTEAFF.

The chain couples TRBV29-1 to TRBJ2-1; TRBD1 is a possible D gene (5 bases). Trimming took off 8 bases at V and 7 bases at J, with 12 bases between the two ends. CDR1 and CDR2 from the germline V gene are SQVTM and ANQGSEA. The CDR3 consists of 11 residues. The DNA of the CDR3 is TGCAGCACCGACAGTTATAATGAGCAGTTCTTC. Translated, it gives CSTDSYNEQFF.

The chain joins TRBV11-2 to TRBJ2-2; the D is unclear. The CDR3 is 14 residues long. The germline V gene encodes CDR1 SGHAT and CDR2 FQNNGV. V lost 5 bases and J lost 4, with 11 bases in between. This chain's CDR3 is CASSPLTGTGELFF. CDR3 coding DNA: TGTGCCAGCAGCCCCTTGACGGGCACCGGGGAGCTGTTTTTT.

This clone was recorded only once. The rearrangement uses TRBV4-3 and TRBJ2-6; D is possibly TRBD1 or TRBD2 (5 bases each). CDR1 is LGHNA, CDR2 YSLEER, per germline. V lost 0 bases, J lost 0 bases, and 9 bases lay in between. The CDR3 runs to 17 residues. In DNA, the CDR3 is TGCGCCAGCAGCCAAGAGGGAGACAGCTCTGGGGCCAACGTCCTGACTTTC. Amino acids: CASSQEGDSSGANVLTF.

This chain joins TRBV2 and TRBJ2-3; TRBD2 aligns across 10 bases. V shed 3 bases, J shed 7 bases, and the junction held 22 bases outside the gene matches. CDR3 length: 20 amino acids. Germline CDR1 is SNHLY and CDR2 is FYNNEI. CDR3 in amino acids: CASSDLVWTSGGAGSNTQYF. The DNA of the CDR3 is TGTGCCAGCAGTGACTTGGTGTGGACTAGCGGTGGAGCGGGGTCTAATACGCAGTATTTT.

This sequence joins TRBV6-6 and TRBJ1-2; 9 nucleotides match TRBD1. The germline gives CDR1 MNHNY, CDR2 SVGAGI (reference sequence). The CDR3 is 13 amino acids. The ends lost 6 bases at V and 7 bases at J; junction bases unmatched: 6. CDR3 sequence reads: CASSRDRVAGYTF. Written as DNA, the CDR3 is TGTGCCAGCAGCCGGGACAGGGTCGCTGGCTACACCTTC.

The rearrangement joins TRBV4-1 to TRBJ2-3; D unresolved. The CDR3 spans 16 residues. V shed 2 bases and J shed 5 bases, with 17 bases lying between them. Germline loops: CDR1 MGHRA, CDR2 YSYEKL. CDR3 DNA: TGCGCCAGCAGCCAAAACGACTGGATAAGAGGAGATACGCAGTATTTT. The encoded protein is CASSQNDWIRGDTQYF.

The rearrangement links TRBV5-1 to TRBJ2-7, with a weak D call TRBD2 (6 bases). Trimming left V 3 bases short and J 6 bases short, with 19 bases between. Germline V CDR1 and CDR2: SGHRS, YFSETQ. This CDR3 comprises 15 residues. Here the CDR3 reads CASSWRGAGSGEQYF. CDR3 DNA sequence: TGCGCCAGCAGCTGGAGGGGCGCAGGATCCGGCGAGCAGTACTTC. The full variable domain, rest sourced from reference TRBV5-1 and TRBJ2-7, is KAGVTQTPRYLIKTRGQQVTLSCSPISGHRSVSWYQQTPGQGLQFLFEYFSETQRNKGNFPGRFSGRQFSNSRSEMNVSTLELGDSALYLCASSWRGAGSGEQYFGPGTRLTVT.

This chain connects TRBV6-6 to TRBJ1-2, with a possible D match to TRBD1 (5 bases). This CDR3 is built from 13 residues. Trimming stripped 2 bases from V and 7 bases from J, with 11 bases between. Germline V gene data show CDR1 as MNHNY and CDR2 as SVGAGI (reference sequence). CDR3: CASSYGGKLGYTF. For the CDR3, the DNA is TGTGCCAGCAGTTACGGGGGGAAGCTTGGCTACACCTTC.

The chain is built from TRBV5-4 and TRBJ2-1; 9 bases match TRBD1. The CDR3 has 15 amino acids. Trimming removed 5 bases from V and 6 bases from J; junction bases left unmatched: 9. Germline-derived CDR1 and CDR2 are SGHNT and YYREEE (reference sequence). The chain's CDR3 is CASSPPGQGSNEQFF. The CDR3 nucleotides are TGTGCCAGCAGTCCTCCGGGACAGGGAAGCAATGAGCAGTTCTTC.

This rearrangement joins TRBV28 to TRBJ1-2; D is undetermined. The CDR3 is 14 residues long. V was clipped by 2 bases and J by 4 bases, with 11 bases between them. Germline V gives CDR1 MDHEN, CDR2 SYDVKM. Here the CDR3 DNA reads TGTGCCAGCAGTTTAGGGTCCGTCGCCTATGGCTACACCTTC. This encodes CASSLGSVAYGYTF.

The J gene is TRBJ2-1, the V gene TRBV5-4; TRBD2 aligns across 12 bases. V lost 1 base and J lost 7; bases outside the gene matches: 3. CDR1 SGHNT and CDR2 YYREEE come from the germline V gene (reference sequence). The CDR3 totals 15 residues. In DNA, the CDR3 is TGTGCCAGCAGCTTGCTAGCGGGGGGGCTTAATGAGCAGTTCTTC. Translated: CASSLLAGGLNEQFF.

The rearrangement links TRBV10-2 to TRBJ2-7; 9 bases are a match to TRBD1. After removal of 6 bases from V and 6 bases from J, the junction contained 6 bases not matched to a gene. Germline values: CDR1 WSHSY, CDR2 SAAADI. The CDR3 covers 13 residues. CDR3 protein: CASRGQGVGEQYV. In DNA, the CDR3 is TGCGCCAGCAGGGGACAGGGAGTAGGCGAGCAGTACGTC.

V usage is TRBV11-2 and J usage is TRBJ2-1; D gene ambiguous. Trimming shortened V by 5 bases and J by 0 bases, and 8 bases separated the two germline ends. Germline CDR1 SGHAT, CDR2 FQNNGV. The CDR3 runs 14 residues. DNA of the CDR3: TGTGCCAGCAGCCCGGTTGTCTCCTACAATGAGCAGTTCTTC. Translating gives CASSPVVSYNEQFF.

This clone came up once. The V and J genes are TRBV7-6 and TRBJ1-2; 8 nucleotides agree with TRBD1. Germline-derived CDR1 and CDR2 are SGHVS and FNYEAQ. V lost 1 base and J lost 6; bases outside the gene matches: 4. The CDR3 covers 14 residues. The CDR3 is CASSLGQGADGYTF. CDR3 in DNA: TGTGCCAGCAGCTTAGGGCAGGGGGCGGATGGCTACACCTTC.

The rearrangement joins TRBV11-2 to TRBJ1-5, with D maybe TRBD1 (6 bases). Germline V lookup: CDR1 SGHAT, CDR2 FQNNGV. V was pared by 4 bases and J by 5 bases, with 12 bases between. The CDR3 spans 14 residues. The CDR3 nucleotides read TGTGCCAGCAGCTCGACAGGTCCCTATCAGCCCCAGCATTTT. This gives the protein CASSSTGPYQPQHF. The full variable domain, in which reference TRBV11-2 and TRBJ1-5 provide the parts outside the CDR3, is EAGVAQSPRYKIIEKRQSVAFWCNPISGHATLYWYQQILGQGPKLLIQFQNNGVVDDSQLPKDRFSAERLKGVDSTLKIQPAKLEDSAVYLCASSSTGPYQPQHFGDGTRLSIL.

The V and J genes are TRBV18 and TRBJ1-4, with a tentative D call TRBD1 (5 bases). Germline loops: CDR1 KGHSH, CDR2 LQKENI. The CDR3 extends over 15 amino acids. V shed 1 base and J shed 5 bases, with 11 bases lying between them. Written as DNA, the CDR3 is TGTGCCAGCTCACCACGGGGGATTCGCAATGAAAAACTGTTTTTT. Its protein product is CASSPRGIRNEKLFF.

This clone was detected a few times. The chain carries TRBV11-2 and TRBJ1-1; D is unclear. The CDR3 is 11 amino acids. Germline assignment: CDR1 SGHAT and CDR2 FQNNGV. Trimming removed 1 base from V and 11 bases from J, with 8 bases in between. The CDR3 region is CASSLGQVAFF. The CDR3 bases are TGTGCCAGCAGCTTAGGGCAGGTCGCTTTCTTT.

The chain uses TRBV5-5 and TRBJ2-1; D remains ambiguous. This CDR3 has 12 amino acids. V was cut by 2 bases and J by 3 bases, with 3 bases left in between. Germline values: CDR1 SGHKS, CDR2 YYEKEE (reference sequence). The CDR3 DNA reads TGTGCCAGCAGCTTCAACTACAATGAGCAGTTCTTC. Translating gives CASSFNYNEQFF.

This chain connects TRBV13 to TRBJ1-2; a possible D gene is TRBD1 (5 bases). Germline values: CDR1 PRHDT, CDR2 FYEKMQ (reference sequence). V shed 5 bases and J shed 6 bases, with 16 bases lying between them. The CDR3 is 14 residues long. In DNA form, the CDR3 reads TGTGCCAGCAGCCGTTCTGATGGGGGGGATGGCTACACCTTC. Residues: CASSRSDGGDGYTF.

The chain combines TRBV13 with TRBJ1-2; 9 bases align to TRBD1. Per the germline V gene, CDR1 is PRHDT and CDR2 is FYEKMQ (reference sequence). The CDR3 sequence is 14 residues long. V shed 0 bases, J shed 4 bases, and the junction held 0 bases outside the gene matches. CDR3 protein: CASSLGQGAYGYTF. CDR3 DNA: TGTGCCAGCAGCTTAGGACAGGGGGCCTATGGCTACACCTTC.

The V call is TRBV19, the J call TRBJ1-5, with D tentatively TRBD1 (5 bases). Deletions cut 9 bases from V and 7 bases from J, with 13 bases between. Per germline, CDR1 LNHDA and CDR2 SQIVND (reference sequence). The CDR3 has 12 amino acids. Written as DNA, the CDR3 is TGTGCCAGCGGCAGGGTGAACCAGCCCCAGCATTTT. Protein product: CASGRVNQPQHF.

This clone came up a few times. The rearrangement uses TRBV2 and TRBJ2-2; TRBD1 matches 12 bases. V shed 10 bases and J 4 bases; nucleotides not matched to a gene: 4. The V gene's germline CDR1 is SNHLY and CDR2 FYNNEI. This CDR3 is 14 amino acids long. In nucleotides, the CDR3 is TGTGCCATCGGGGACAGGGGGCGCACCGGGGAGCTGTTTTTT. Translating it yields CAIGDRGRTGELFF.